This entry lists 30 T cell receptor beta chains sequenced from one sample in a study of control samples from healthy donors and cancer patients. Here immunoSEQ multiplex PCR was the method, and the copy in TCRdb shows in-frame clones only, minus some. The sample includes over 100,000 clones, approximately 90% of them seen just once. The sample was blood. The source is a woman aged 45-65 years in good health.

The chain has TRBV2 and TRBJ2-6, with D uncertain. The germline gives CDR1 SNHLY, CDR2 FYNNEI. This CDR3 contains 13 residues. This chain's CDR3 is CGGTTSGANVLTF. In nucleotides, the CDR3 is TGTGGAGGCACCACCTCTGGGGCCAACGTCCTGACTTTC.

This chain connects TRBV9 to TRBJ2-3, with D perhaps TRBD1 (6 bases). The CDR3 sequence is 14 residues long. Germline CDR1 reads SGDLS; CDR2 reads YYNGEE. Trimming shortened V by 1 base and J by 3 bases, and 9 bases separated the two germline ends. CDR3 amino acids: CASSVSGATDTQYF. The DNA for the CDR3 is TGTGCCAGCAGCGTATCAGGGGCGACAGATACGCAGTATTTT.

V usage is TRBV5-5 and J usage is TRBJ2-1; D is unclear. CDR1 is SGHKS and CDR2 is YYEKEE in the germline V gene (reference sequence). There are 13 residues in the CDR3. V was trimmed by 4 bases and J by 6 bases, leaving 11 bases between them. The chain's CDR3 is CASSPDVINEQFF. The CDR3 DNA reads as TGTGCCAGCAGCCCTGACGTGATCAATGAGCAGTTCTTC.

The chain couples TRBV3-1 (or the pseudogene TRBV3-2) to TRBJ1-4; 8 bases are a match to TRBD1. Per germline, CDR1 LGHDT and CDR2 YNNKEL (reference sequence). CDR3 size: 14 residues. With V trimmed by 3 bases and J by 4 bases, 1 base remained unmatched. The CDR3 DNA reads TGTGCCAGCAGCCAGGACAGGGTTAATGAAAAACTGTTTTTT. This codes for CASSQDRVNEKLFF.

This chain uses TRBV7-7 with TRBJ2-7, with D tentatively TRBD1 (6 bases). The CDR3 spans 15 residues. V dropped 0 bases and J dropped 2 bases, with 11 bases sitting between them. Germline V lookup: CDR1 SSHAT, CDR2 FNYEAQ (reference sequence). The DNA of the CDR3 is TGTGCCAGCAGCTTAGCAGGGGGTTCTACCTACGAGCAGTACTTC. It translates to CASSLAGGSTYEQYF.

This chain connects TRBV9 to TRBJ1-6; D is unresolved. The CDR3 covers 15 residues. CDR1 and CDR2 (germline): SGDLS, YYNGEE. Between the trimmed V and J ends, which lost 0 bases and 5 bases, there was a span of 9 bases. The CDR3 is CASSVGLPDNSPLHF. In DNA, the CDR3 is TGTGCCAGCAGCGTAGGGCTGCCAGATAATTCACCCCTCCACTTT.

The V call is TRBV30, the J call TRBJ1-2, with TRBD1 identical over 11 bases. Germline V gene lookup returns CDR1 GTSNPN and CDR2 SVGIG (reference sequence). The V segment lost 3 bases and the J segment 7 bases; nucleotides outside the gene matches: 4. The CDR3 is 13 residues long. The CDR3 region is CAWRGQGATGYTF. The DNA for the CDR3 is TGTGCCTGGAGAGGACAGGGGGCAACTGGCTACACCTTC.

The chain combines TRBV5-1 with TRBJ2-3; 7 nucleotides line up with TRBD1. The CDR3 has 14 residues. Unmatched junction bases numbered 3, after V lost 5 bases and J lost 0 bases. Germline V lookup: CDR1 SGHRS, CDR2 YFSETQ. In nucleotides, the CDR3 is TGCGCCAGCAGGGGGGACAGCAGCACAGATACGCAGTATTTT. Encoded protein: CASRGDSSTDTQYF.

The chain combines TRBV20-1 with TRBJ1-6; TRBD1 is a possible D gene (5 bases). This CDR3 contains 13 residues. CDR1 is DFQATT, CDR2 SNEGSKA, per germline (reference sequence). With 3 bases removed from V and 7 bases from J, the gap between germline ends came to 10 bases. This CDR3 is CSASGQGNSPLHF. The CDR3 DNA sequence: TGCAGTGCTAGTGGGCAGGGAAATTCACCCCTCCACTTT.

This clone was recorded once. The chain uses TRBV3-1 (or the pseudogene TRBV3-2) and TRBJ1-1; 7 nucleotides align to TRBD1. CDR3 length: 15 residues. The V gene's germline CDR1 is LGHDT and CDR2 YNNKEL (reference sequence). The V and J ends lost 3 bases and 6 bases, in that order; junction bases with no gene match: 10. This chain's CDR3 is CASSHPLTGQSEAFF. In nucleotides, the CDR3 is TGTGCCAGCAGCCATCCCCTGACAGGGCAGTCTGAAGCTTTCTTT.

This clone was found a few times. The V gene is TRBV23-1, the J gene TRBJ1-3, with D maybe TRBD1 (5 bases). TRBV23-1 is given ORF status, its function remaining uncertain. Trimming pared 5 bases from V and 1 base from J, leaving 9 bases between. This CDR3 spans 14 amino acids. The CDR3 DNA reads TGCGCCAGCAGTTCGAGGGGTTCTGGAAACACCATATATTTT. Amino acid sequence: CASSSRGSGNTIYF.

The chain has TRBV5-1 and TRBJ1-1; a weak D match, TRBD1 (5 bases). The V gene's germline CDR1 is SGHRS and CDR2 YFSETQ. The germline V and J ends were trimmed by 3 bases and 0 bases, with 9 bases remaining between them. CDR3 length: 14 residues. The CDR3 coding sequence is TGCGCCAGCAGCTACACGACAGTGAACACTGAAGCTTTCTTT. As protein: CASSYTTVNTEAFF.

The CDR3 loop reads CASSQTIRASGRGGIQYF. The CDR3 bases are TGTGCCAGCAGCCAAACCATCAGGGCTAGCGGGAGGGGTGGCATTCAGTACTTC. This sequence joins TRBV3-1 (or the pseudogene TRBV3-2) and TRBJ2-4; 12 bases map to TRBD2. Germline trimming cut 2 bases from V and 9 bases from J; bases unmatched to any gene: 14. The CDR3 is 18 residues long. Germline V lookup: CDR1 LGHDT, CDR2 YNNKEL (reference sequence).

The chain joins TRBV4-3 to TRBJ1-2, with D possibly being TRBD1 (6 bases). The CDR3 is made up of 15 amino acids. Germline V gene data show CDR1 as LGHNA and CDR2 as YSLEER. V was pared by 1 base and J by 8 bases, with 17 bases between. The CDR3: CASSQAHWGAWGYTF. Here the CDR3 DNA reads TGCGCCAGCAGCCAAGCACACTGGGGGGCCTGGGGCTACACCTTC.

Only one count was recorded for this clone. This CDR3 is CASSQGGSPLHF. In DNA form, the CDR3 reads TGTGCCAGCAGCCAGGGAGGTTCACCCCTCCACTTT. This chain joins TRBV2 and TRBJ1-6, with D perhaps matching TRBD1 (5 bases). The germline V and J ends were trimmed by 6 bases and 9 bases, with 9 bases remaining between them. The CDR3 runs 12 residues. Germline V lookup: CDR1 SNHLY, CDR2 FYNNEI. The full variable domain, rest sourced from reference TRBV2 and TRBJ1-6, is EPEVTQTPSHQVTQMGQEVILRCVPISNHLYFYWYRQILGQKVEFLVSFYNNEISEKSEIFDDQFSVERPDGSNFTLKIRSTKLEDSAMYFCASSQGGSPLHFGNGTRLTVT.

The chain joins TRBV5-5 to TRBJ2-7, with a possible D match to TRBD1 (5 bases). The germline V gene encodes CDR1 SGHKS and CDR2 YYEKEE (reference sequence). Trimming removed 3 bases at V and 0 bases at J, with 10 bases between. The CDR3 totals 14 residues. CDR3 region: CASSYRQSSYEQYV. CDR3 in DNA: TGTGCCAGCAGCTACCGACAGAGCTCCTACGAGCAGTACGTC.

The sample holds one count of this clone. The rearrangement uses TRBV29-1 and TRBJ1-1; the match to TRBD1 covers 7 bases. This CDR3 contains 12 residues. CDR1 is SQVTM, CDR2 ANQGSEA, per germline. V lost 1 base to trimming and J lost 4 bases; unmatched junction nucleotides: 0. The DNA for the CDR3 is TGCAGCGTTGAAGGACAGGGCACTGAAGCTTTCTTT. Residues: CSVEGQGTEAFF.

The chain combines TRBV10-3 with TRBJ1-3; D not resolved. Trimming took off 0 bases at V and 0 bases at J, with 6 bases between the two ends. Germline V gene sequence: CDR1 ENHRY, CDR2 SYGVKD. This CDR3 comprises 15 residues. CDR3 nucleotides: TGTGCCATCAGTGAGTCGACGTACTCTGGAAACACCATATATTTT. Amino acid sequence: CAISESTYSGNTIYF.

The V call is TRBV27, the J call TRBJ1-5, with D perhaps matching TRBD1 (6 bases). Germline CDR1 MNHEY, CDR2 SMNVEV (reference sequence). Trimming stripped 5 bases from V and 1 base from J, with 15 bases between. The CDR3 extends over 16 amino acids. The CDR3 DNA reads as TGTGCCAGCAGTCCACAGGGCCCCTCAAGCAATCAGCCCCAGCATTTT. The encoded protein is CASSPQGPSSNQPQHF.

The CDR3 nucleotides read TGCGCCAGCAGTGATGGGACAGGGGGGAAAACTGAAGCTTTCTTT. Its translation: CASSDGTGGKTEAFF. The chain joins TRBV10-2 to TRBJ1-1, with 11 bases aligning to TRBD1. The CDR3 sequence is 15 residues long. CDR1 and CDR2 from the germline V gene are WSHSY and SAAADI. V lost 3 bases to trimming and J lost 5 bases; unmatched junction nucleotides: 5.

This sequence joins TRBV19 and TRBJ1-2; TRBD1 might be the D (6 bases). V was pared by 8 bases and J by 7 bases, with 11 bases between. The CDR3 totals 11 residues. The V gene's germline CDR1 is LNHDA and CDR2 SQIVND (reference sequence). CDR3 in DNA: TGTGCCAGTCACAGGGATTTTGGCTACACCTTC. Translation gives CASHRDFGYTF.

This clone came up a few times. The rearrangement uses TRBV3-1 (or the pseudogene TRBV3-2) and TRBJ1-2; D is ambiguous. The germline V gene encodes CDR1 LGHDT and CDR2 YNNKEL (reference sequence). V lost 0 bases, J lost 11 bases, and 13 bases lay in between. This CDR3 has 13 amino acids. Here the CDR3 reads CASSQEGQTAYTF. CDR3 in DNA: TGTGCCAGCAGCCAAGAGGGCCAAACGGCGTACACCTTC.

J is TRBJ1-4 and V is TRBV19; possible D gene TRBD1, 6 bases. There are 18 residues in the CDR3. V was clipped by 7 bases and J by 4 bases, with 25 bases between them. Germline V gives CDR1 LNHDA, CDR2 SQIVND (reference sequence). CDR3 nucleotide sequence: TGTGCCAGTACCACACGAAGGGGGGCAACCCCCCTTAATGAAAAACTGTTTTTT. Protein product: CASTTRRGATPLNEKLFF.

This rearrangement joins TRBV5-6 to TRBJ1-1; maybe TRBD1 (6 bases). Trimming cost V 2 bases and J 8 bases, with 16 bases left between them. Germline CDR1 reads SGHDT; CDR2 reads YYEEEE. CDR3 length: 14 residues. Here the CDR3 DNA reads TGTGCCAGCAGCTTATCACAGGGTATATCAGAAGCTTTCTTT. It is translated as CASSLSQGISEAFF.

This chain joins TRBV6-5 and TRBJ2-3; D is unresolved. Trimming shortened V by 7 bases and J by 2 bases, and 16 bases separated the two germline ends. CDR3 length: 15 residues. Germline-derived CDR1 and CDR2 are MNHEY and SVGAGI. In DNA form, the CDR3 reads TGTGCCAGCATCGAAGGGAAAACCCACACAGATACGCAGTATTTT. Translating gives CASIEGKTHTDTQYF.

The chain links TRBV7-2 to TRBJ2-1; 9 nucleotides align to TRBD2. There are 15 residues in the CDR3. The V segment lost 4 bases and the J segment 5 bases; nucleotides outside the gene matches: 6. Germline loops: CDR1 SGHTA, CDR2 FQGNSA. This chain's CDR3 is CASSSAGTSNNEQFF. CDR3 in DNA: TGTGCCAGCAGCTCGGCCGGGACTAGCAACAATGAGCAGTTCTTC.

On this clone: An end of the junction does not agree with germline; a read error may underlie this. J is TRBJ2-7 and V is TRBV29-1; maybe TRBD2 (5 bases). CDR3 length: 12 amino acids. Germline V gives CDR1 SQVTM, CDR2 ANQGSEA. The CDR3 protein is CSVGGNSNEQYF. CDR3 nucleotide sequence: TGCAGCGTTGGAGGGAACTCCAACGAGCAGTACTTC.

This rearrangement joins TRBV6-6 to TRBJ2-1; 10 bases line up with TRBD2. Germline V CDR1 and CDR2: MNHNY, SVGAGI (reference sequence). The V segment lost 5 bases and the J segment 1 base; nucleotides outside the gene matches: 8. The CDR3 is 17 residues long. The CDR3 DNA follows: TGTGCCAGCAGTCGGAGAACTAGCGGGACGTCCTACAATGAGCAGTTCTTC. It codes for CASSRRTSGTSYNEQFF.

The chain employs TRBV6-2 or TRBV6-3 and TRBJ2-1; D is ambiguous. The CDR3 runs to 16 residues. V was shortened by 6 bases and J by 1 base, with 16 bases between the two germline ends. Germline CDR1 reads MNHEY; CDR2 reads SVGEGT. The CDR3 DNA reads TGTGCCAGCAGCTCCCCCGACATGTTTTCCTACAATGAGCAGTTCTTC. It encodes CASSSPDMFSYNEQFF.

This sequence joins TRBV28 and TRBJ2-7; 7 positions match TRBD1. V lost 8 bases to trimming and J lost 0 bases; unmatched junction nucleotides: 10. Germline V gene data show CDR1 as MDHEN and CDR2 as SYDVKM. CDR3 length: 15 residues. The CDR3 region has the DNA TGTGCCAGCGGTTCGGGACAGTTGAGCTCCTACGAGCAGTACGTC. Translated, it gives CASGSGQLSSYEQYV.